The 20 T cell receptor beta chains reported below all come from one sample, sequenced in a study of blood T cell repertoires in COVID-19. The method was immunoSEQ multiplex PCR; TCRdb's version includes in-frame clones alone and lacks a portion of them. The sample carries under 150,000 clones, approximately 83% recorded once. Sequences were obtained from peripheral blood. All receptors come from a woman aged 50 to 60 who had recovered from COVID-19.

CDR3 protein: CASSLDGQPNTEAFF. The CDR3 DNA reads as TGCGCCAGCAGCTTGGATGGACAGCCGAACACTGAAGCTTTCTTT. The chain employs TRBV5-1 and TRBJ1-1; perhaps TRBD1 as D (6 bases). The CDR3 has 15 amino acids. Germline-derived CDR1 and CDR2 are SGHRS and YFSETQ. Trimming left V 0 bases short and J 1 base short, with 10 bases between.

V and J are TRBV6-2 or TRBV6-3 and TRBJ2-1, with 8 bases fitting TRBD2. This CDR3 has 17 amino acids. The germline V gene has CDR1 MNHEY and CDR2 SVGEGT. V shed 2 bases and J 5 bases; nucleotides not matched to a gene: 11. The CDR3 DNA is TGTGCCAGCAGTTACGATTTGAGACTAGCGTACAACAATGAGCAGTTCTTC. Protein: CASSYDLRLAYNNEQFF.

V gene TRBV7-6 combines with J gene TRBJ2-3, with a possible D match to TRBD2 (7 bases). This CDR3 comprises 16 residues. The germline CDR1 and CDR2 sequences are SGHVS and FNYEAQ. V lost 1 base and J lost 0, with 11 bases in between. The CDR3 is CASSLEGGLSTDTQYF. The CDR3 DNA follows: TGTGCCAGCAGCTTAGAGGGGGGGCTAAGCACAGATACGCAGTATTTT.

The rearrangement uses TRBV29-1 and TRBJ1-1, with unresolved D. V lost 7 bases and J lost 4, with 13 bases in between. CDR3 length: 12 residues. In germline, CDR1 is SQVTM, CDR2 ANQGSEA. Here the CDR3 reads CSAQRGGTEAFF. In DNA, the CDR3 is TGCAGCGCGCAGCGGGGAGGCACTGAAGCTTTCTTT. Supplemented by reference TRBV29-1 and TRBJ1-1, the full variable domain reads SAVISQKPSRDICQRGTSLTIQCQVDSQVTMMFWYRQQPGQSLTLIATANQGSEATYESGFVIDKFPISRPNLTFSTLTVSNMSPEDSSIYLCSAQRGGTEAFFGQGTRLTVV.

The chain combines TRBV7-2 with TRBJ2-3, with 9 bases lining up with TRBD2. The CDR3 extends over 17 amino acids. V lost 4 bases, J lost 0 bases, and 8 bases stayed unmatched. Germline assignment: CDR1 SGHTA and CDR2 FQGNSA. The CDR3 region is CASSWGVTSGSTDTQYF. CDR3 nucleotide sequence: TGTGCCAGCAGCTGGGGGGTCACTAGCGGGAGCACAGATACGCAGTATTTT.

The gene calls are TRBV6-5 and TRBJ1-5; TRBD1 matches at 8 bases. Per the germline V gene, CDR1 is MNHEY and CDR2 is SVGAGI. The V gene end was trimmed by 7 bases and the J gene end by 2 bases; junction bases not matched to a gene: 4. CDR3 length: 14 amino acids. The CDR3 loop reads CASKMTGGNQPQHF. CDR3 in DNA: TGTGCCAGCAAAATGACAGGGGGCAATCAGCCCCAGCATTTT.

The V call is TRBV6-6, the J call TRBJ1-5; D remains unclear. The ends were cut back, 4 bases at V and 0 bases at J, with 13 bases in the middle. CDR3 length: 16 residues. Germline V gives CDR1 MNHNY, CDR2 SVGAGI (reference sequence). CDR3 in amino acids: CASSSNAGDSNQPQHF. The CDR3, as DNA: TGTGCCAGCAGTTCGAACGCCGGGGATAGCAATCAGCCCCAGCATTTT.

In its sample, this clone was seen once. The chain combines TRBV7-8 with TRBJ1-6; D gene unclear. V dropped 1 base and J dropped 0 bases, with 4 bases sitting between them. The CDR3 loop spans 15 amino acids. Germline V lookup: CDR1 SGHVS, CDR2 FQNEAQ. The CDR3 nucleotides read TGTGCCAGCAGCTTAGGGAGCTCCTATAATTCACCCCTCCACTTT. Its translation: CASSLGSSYNSPLHF.

The CDR3 DNA sequence: TGTGCCAGCAGATTTCTCGCTGGGGCCAACGTCCTGACTTTC. As protein: CASRFLAGANVLTF. The chain joins TRBV6-5 to TRBJ2-6, with D uncertain. Trimming stripped 6 bases from V and 2 bases from J, with 8 bases between. Germline loops: CDR1 MNHEY, CDR2 SVGAGI. The CDR3 loop spans 14 amino acids.

This sequence joins TRBV2 and TRBJ1-4, with D maybe TRBD1 (5 bases). Germline assignment: CDR1 SNHLY and CDR2 FYNNEI. The CDR3 sequence is 13 residues long. V was cut by 4 bases and J by 5 bases, with 8 bases left in between. The CDR3 loop is CASSGQPNEKLFF. In DNA form, the CDR3 reads TGTGCCAGCAGTGGACAGCCCAATGAAAAACTGTTTTTT.

The V and J genes are TRBV19 and TRBJ1-1; 8 bases map to TRBD1. This CDR3 is 16 amino acids long. CDR1 is LNHDA, CDR2 SQIVND, per germline (reference sequence). With V trimmed by 7 bases and J by 0 bases, 10 bases remained unmatched. Here the CDR3 reads CASKPGQANMNTEAFF. CDR3 coding DNA: TGTGCCAGTAAACCGGGACAGGCTAACATGAACACTGAAGCTTTCTTT.

As concerns this clone: The same CDR3 also results from other DNA sequences found in this sample. The chain has TRBV19 and TRBJ1-5; no definite D call. From germline, CDR1 is LNHDA and CDR2 SQIVND (reference sequence). This CDR3 comprises 14 residues. With 3 bases removed from V and 0 bases from J, the gap between germline ends came to 6 bases. In nucleotides, the CDR3 is TGTGCCAGTAGTATTCGAGATAGCAATCAGCCCCAGCATTTT. Protein product: CASSIRDSNQPQHF.

The chain recombines TRBV19 with TRBJ2-1; maybe TRBD2 (5 bases). The CDR3 totals 15 residues. The germline V and J ends were trimmed by 4 bases and 3 bases, with 13 bases remaining between them. Germline V gene data show CDR1 as LNHDA and CDR2 as SQIVND (reference sequence). CDR3 in amino acids: CASSSNEAGYNEQFF. CDR3 nucleotide sequence: TGTGCCAGTAGTAGCAACGAGGCGGGCTACAATGAGCAGTTCTTC. The variable domain in full, completed from reference TRBV19 and TRBJ2-1, reads DGGITQSPKYLFRKEGQNVTLSCEQNLNHDAMYWYRQDPGQGLRLIYYSQIVNDFQKGDIAEGYSVSREKKESFPLTVTSAQKNPTAFYLCASSSNEAGYNEQFFGPGTRLTVL.

This chain links TRBV10-2 with TRBJ2-7; a possible D gene is TRBD1 (6 bases). Germline loops: CDR1 WSHSY, CDR2 SAAADI. This CDR3 contains 13 residues. V was cut by 8 bases and J by 0 bases, with 11 bases left in between. The CDR3 DNA is TGCGCCAGCCATAGGGACAACTCCTACGAGCAGTACTTC. Residues: CASHRDNSYEQYF.

This chain joins TRBV3-1 (or the pseudogene TRBV3-2) and TRBJ1-6, with D uncertain. CDR3 size: 17 residues. Germline V lookup: CDR1 LGHDT, CDR2 YNNKEL (reference sequence). V was trimmed by 2 bases and J by 0 bases, leaving 11 bases between them. The CDR3 is CASSQQRASSYNSPLHF. CDR3 sequence (DNA): TGTGCCAGCAGCCAACAGAGGGCCAGCTCCTATAATTCACCCCTCCACTTT.

This chain links TRBV7-2 with TRBJ1-2; no clear D. This CDR3 region has 13 residues. CDR1 is SGHTA, CDR2 FQGNSA, per germline. Trimming removed 4 bases at V and 5 bases at J, with 11 bases between. CDR3 sequence reads: CASSSPSMYGYTF. The CDR3 bases are TGTGCCAGCAGCTCCCCCTCTATGTATGGCTACACCTTC.

The chain has TRBV4-1 and TRBJ1-5; TRBD1 might be the D (6 bases). The CDR3 has 15 residues. Germline-derived CDR1 and CDR2 are MGHRA and YSYEKL. V lost 3 bases and J 0 bases, leaving 9 bases between the germline ends. The CDR3 here is CASSQGGGSNQPQHF. Here the CDR3 DNA reads TGCGCCAGCAGCCAGGGAGGGGGTAGCAATCAGCCCCAGCATTTT.

Worth noting for this clone: The identical CDR3 is also encoded by other nucleotide sequences in the sample. V is TRBV18 and J is TRBJ2-5; TRBD2 matches at 11 bases. This CDR3 region has 15 residues. V shed 2 bases and J 5 bases; nucleotides not matched to a gene: 4. The germline V gene has CDR1 KGHSH and CDR2 LQKENI. The CDR3 region has the DNA TGTGCCAGCTCACCAACTAGCGGGAGCGTGGAGACCCAGTACTTC. This codes for CASSPTSGSVETQYF.

This chain links TRBV6-5 with TRBJ2-7; D uncertain. The CDR3 covers 13 residues. Trimming removed 5 bases from V and 6 bases from J, with 14 bases in between. The V gene's germline CDR1 is MNHEY and CDR2 SVGAGI. CDR3 amino acids: CASSNSRVAEQYF. The CDR3 DNA sequence: TGTGCCAGCAGTAATAGCCGGGTCGCCGAGCAGTACTTC.

V usage is TRBV5-1 and J usage is TRBJ2-7; D possibly corresponds to TRBD1 (6 bases). Germline V lookup: CDR1 SGHRS, CDR2 YFSETQ. With 2 bases removed from V and 2 bases from J, the gap between germline ends came to 11 bases. This CDR3 has 14 amino acids. CDR3 amino acids: CASSFQGTTYEQYF. In nucleotides, the CDR3 is TGCGCCAGCAGCTTCCAGGGGACAACCTACGAGCAGTACTTC.